This T cell receptor beta chain was found in a study of T cells after yellow fever vaccination. Findings of the study overall: Only a small proportion of the clonotypes turned up in both the CD4 and the CD8 compartments, likely arising from convergent recombination.

One entry per CDR3 protein, called by TCRdb with MiXCR from the 5' RACE reads. The table shows 150,000 to 200,000 distinct CDR3 sequences, with approximately 9.9% occurring only once. This clonotype was seen more than once but under ten times. The antigen remains undetermined. CDR1 DFQATT and CDR2 SNEGSKA come from the germline V gene (reference sequence). The CDR3 consists of 12 residues. Between the trimmed V and J ends, which lost 3 bases and 7 bases, there was a span of 10 bases. The receptor comes from a man between 18 and 35 years old who received the YFV17D yellow fever vaccine. The chain is built from TRBV20-1 and TRBJ1-5; D possibly corresponds to TRBD1 (5 bases). The sequences come from CD8+ T cells sorted from PBMCs, collected 15 days after the yellow fever booster vaccination. DNA of the CDR3: TGCAGTGCTAGGGGCCAGGGCCAGCCCCAGCATTTT. This gives the protein CSARGQGQPQHF.